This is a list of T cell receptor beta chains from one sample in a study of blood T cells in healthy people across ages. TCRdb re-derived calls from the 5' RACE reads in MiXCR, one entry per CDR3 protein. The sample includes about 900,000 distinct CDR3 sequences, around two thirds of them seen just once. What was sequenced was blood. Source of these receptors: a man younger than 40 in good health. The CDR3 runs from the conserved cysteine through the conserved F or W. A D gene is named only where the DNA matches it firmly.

CASSNPDRGTSYEQYF,TRBV28,TRBD1,TRBJ2-7
CSANGQESSYEQYF,TRBV20-1,TRBD1,TRBJ2-7
CASSRTGISNQPQHF,TRBV12-3/TRBV12-4,TRBD1,TRBJ1-5
CASSLEPWTVKETQYF,TRBV7-2,-,TRBJ2-5
CASSIDGGGMSTDTQYF,TRBV7-2,-,TRBJ2-3
CASSFRVSGANVLTF,TRBV12-3/TRBV12-4,-,TRBJ2-6
CASSPMTSGVADTQYF,TRBV5-1,TRBD2,TRBJ2-3
CASSYGLPEAQYF,TRBV7-8,-,TRBJ2-5
CASRPKRREETQYF,TRBV7-2,-,TRBJ2-5
CGARVETQYF,TRBV20-1,-,TRBJ2-5
CASGGTGEYYEQYF,TRBV28,TRBD1,-
CASSGGTSRIGNSPLHF,TRBV12-3/TRBV12-4,-,TRBJ1-6
CASSTGTKETQYF,TRBV7-9,TRBD2,TRBJ2-5
CVSSFWVGQPQHF,TRBV12-3/TRBV12-4,-,TRBJ1-5
CASSFRQLISYEQYF,TRBV28,-,TRBJ2-7
CSARAQLSNQPQHF,TRBV20-1,-,TRBJ1-5
CASSPTHSYEQYF,TRBV7-9,-,TRBJ2-7
CSAGGGGPYEQYF,TRBV20-1,-,TRBJ2-7
CASSLDQGAFGANVLTF,TRBV5-1,TRBD1,TRBJ2-6
CATPGQGYEQYF,TRBV15,-,TRBJ2-7
CSAGGEEKLFF,TRBV20-1,-,TRBJ1-4
CASTSGTGELFF,TRBV25-1,-,TRBJ2-2
CATTPRDLYNEQFF,TRBV12-3/TRBV12-4,-,TRBJ2-1